Shown below are 5 T cell receptor beta chains from a single sample sequenced in a study of blood T cell repertoires in COVID-19. Here immunoSEQ multiplex PCR was the method, and the copy in TCRdb shows in-frame clones only, minus some. Of 210,000 or so clones listed, around 88% are singletons. Sequencing was done on a sample of peripheral blood. The receptors were sampled from a young man with active or convalescent COVID-19.

This chain connects TRBV20-1 to TRBJ2-7, with TRBD2 matching over 10 bases. Germline V lookup: CDR1 DFQATT, CDR2 SNEGSKA (reference sequence). J lost 2 bases, V lost 3 bases, and 4 bases had no gene match. The CDR3 contains 14 residues. CDR3 nucleotides: TGCAGTGCTAGTCGGGGGACTAGCGCCTACGAGCAGTACTTC. This encodes CSASRGTSAYEQYF.

J is TRBJ2-7 and V is TRBV5-6; D is undetermined. Germline assignment: CDR1 SGHDT and CDR2 YYEEEE. The CDR3 has 13 amino acids. V dropped 0 bases and J dropped 7 bases, with 11 bases sitting between them. The CDR3 is CASSLVGPGEQYF. DNA of the CDR3: TGTGCCAGCAGCTTGGTAGGTCCCGGGGAGCAGTACTTC.

The chain is built from TRBV7-8 and TRBJ2-3, with a weak D call TRBD2 (6 bases). The length of the CDR3 is 14 residues. Looked up from germline, CDR1 is SGHVS and CDR2 is FQNEAQ. Trimming removed 11 bases at V and 2 bases at J, with 17 bases between. The CDR3 is CAGSGDSNTDTQYF. The CDR3 DNA sequence: TGTGCCGGGTCGGGAGACAGCAACACAGATACGCAGTATTTT. The full variable domain, in which reference TRBV7-8 and TRBJ2-3 provide the parts outside the CDR3, is GAGVSQSPRYKVAKRGQDVALRCDPISGHVSLFWYQQALGQGPEFLTYFQNEAQLDKSGLPSDRFFAERPEGSVSTLKIQRTQQEDSAVYLCAGSGDSNTDTQYFGPGTRLTVL.

This chain uses TRBV29-1 with TRBJ2-3, with 7 bases fitting TRBD1. Germline values: CDR1 SQVTM, CDR2 ANQGSEA. V was pared by 4 bases and J by 8 bases, with 9 bases of the junction left unmatched. The CDR3 sequence is 13 residues long. In DNA form, the CDR3 reads TGCAGCGTTGGGCAGAGACAGGGTCTTACGCAGTATTTT. Translating gives CSVGQRQGLTQYF.

The V gene is TRBV7-2, the J gene TRBJ2-7, with TRBD1 as a possible D gene (6 bases). Germline V gene sequence: CDR1 SGHTA, CDR2 FQGNSA. The CDR3 covers 13 residues. V lost 6 bases and J lost 2, with 11 bases in between. The CDR3 bases are TGTGCCAGCAGGGAGACAGGTACCTACGAGCAGTACTTC. Translated, it gives CASRETGTYEQYF.